The 3 T cell receptor beta chains listed next were all sequenced from one sample in a study of control samples from healthy donors and cancer patients. Repertoires were generated with immunoSEQ multiplex PCR, while TCRdb's copy carries only in-frame clones and drops some. The data hold 130,000 or so clones, with roughly 86% observed a single time. Sequenced material: PBMCs. All receptors derive from a man over 45 with head and neck cancer.

The V gene is TRBV14, the J gene TRBJ1-2; D is ambiguous. V lost 6 bases and J lost 4, with 18 bases in between. Germline loops: CDR1 SGHDN, CDR2 FVKESK. The CDR3 has 15 amino acids. The CDR3 loop reads CASSVGRTDLYGYTF. CDR3 DNA sequence: TGTGCCAGCAGTGTTGGGCGAACCGACCTCTATGGCTACACCTTC.

The chain joins TRBV11-2 to TRBJ2-1; TRBD2 aligns across 11 bases. After removal of 8 bases from V and 3 bases from J, the junction contained 6 bases not matched to a gene. The CDR3 is 15 amino acids. Germline CDR1 SGHAT, CDR2 FQNNGV. The CDR3: CASLLGLAGYNEQFF. Here the CDR3 DNA reads TGTGCCAGCCTCCTCGGACTAGCGGGCTACAATGAGCAGTTCTTC. The whole variable domain, remainder taken from reference TRBV11-2 and TRBJ2-1, is EAGVAQSPRYKIIEKRQSVAFWCNPISGHATLYWYQQILGQGPKLLIQFQNNGVVDDSQLPKDRFSAERLKGVDSTLKIQPAKLEDSAVYLCASLLGLAGYNEQFFGPGTRLTVL.

The chain links TRBV12-3 or TRBV12-4 to TRBJ2-1; D is unresolved. Trimming shortened V by 2 bases and J by 7 bases, and 9 bases separated the two germline ends. This CDR3 is 13 amino acids long. CDR3 protein: CASSLPLGNEQFF. DNA of the CDR3: TGTGCCAGCAGTTTACCCCTGGGTAATGAGCAGTTCTTC.